This TCR beta chain was recorded in a study of cytomegalovirus exposure and HLA in healthy donors. Study findings and constraints: A later analysis linked a missense variant in DCLRE1C to the trimming of TCR beta V and J genes. The study carried out a later analysis of TCR beta sequences. It associated under 20,000 of them with specific HLA alleles at a false discovery rate of 0.05. The classifier reportedly diagnosed cytomegalovirus status with high specificity and sensitivity. The study listed 164 cytomegalovirus-associated TCR beta chains.

A remark on this clone: Antigen unknown.

The CDR3 is made up of 14 amino acids. V lost 4 bases to trimming and J lost 3 bases; unmatched junction nucleotides: 6. CDR1 and CDR2 (germline): MNHNS, SASEGT. In the PCR, 60 Vbeta and 13 Jbeta primers were used. This table comes from immunoSEQ multiplex PCR, and its TCRdb copy is limited to in-frame clones, with some not included. The data contain under 200,000 clones, roughly 77% of them singletons. The sequenced sample was PBMCs. The origin of this receptor is a woman under 30 in good health and CMV-seronegative. This rearrangement joins TRBV6-1 to TRBJ2-7; TRBD1 matches at 7 bases. CDR3 residues: CASSGPTGSYEQYF. The CDR3 coding sequence is TGTGCCAGCAGTGGCCCGACAGGGAGCTACGAGCAGTACTTC.